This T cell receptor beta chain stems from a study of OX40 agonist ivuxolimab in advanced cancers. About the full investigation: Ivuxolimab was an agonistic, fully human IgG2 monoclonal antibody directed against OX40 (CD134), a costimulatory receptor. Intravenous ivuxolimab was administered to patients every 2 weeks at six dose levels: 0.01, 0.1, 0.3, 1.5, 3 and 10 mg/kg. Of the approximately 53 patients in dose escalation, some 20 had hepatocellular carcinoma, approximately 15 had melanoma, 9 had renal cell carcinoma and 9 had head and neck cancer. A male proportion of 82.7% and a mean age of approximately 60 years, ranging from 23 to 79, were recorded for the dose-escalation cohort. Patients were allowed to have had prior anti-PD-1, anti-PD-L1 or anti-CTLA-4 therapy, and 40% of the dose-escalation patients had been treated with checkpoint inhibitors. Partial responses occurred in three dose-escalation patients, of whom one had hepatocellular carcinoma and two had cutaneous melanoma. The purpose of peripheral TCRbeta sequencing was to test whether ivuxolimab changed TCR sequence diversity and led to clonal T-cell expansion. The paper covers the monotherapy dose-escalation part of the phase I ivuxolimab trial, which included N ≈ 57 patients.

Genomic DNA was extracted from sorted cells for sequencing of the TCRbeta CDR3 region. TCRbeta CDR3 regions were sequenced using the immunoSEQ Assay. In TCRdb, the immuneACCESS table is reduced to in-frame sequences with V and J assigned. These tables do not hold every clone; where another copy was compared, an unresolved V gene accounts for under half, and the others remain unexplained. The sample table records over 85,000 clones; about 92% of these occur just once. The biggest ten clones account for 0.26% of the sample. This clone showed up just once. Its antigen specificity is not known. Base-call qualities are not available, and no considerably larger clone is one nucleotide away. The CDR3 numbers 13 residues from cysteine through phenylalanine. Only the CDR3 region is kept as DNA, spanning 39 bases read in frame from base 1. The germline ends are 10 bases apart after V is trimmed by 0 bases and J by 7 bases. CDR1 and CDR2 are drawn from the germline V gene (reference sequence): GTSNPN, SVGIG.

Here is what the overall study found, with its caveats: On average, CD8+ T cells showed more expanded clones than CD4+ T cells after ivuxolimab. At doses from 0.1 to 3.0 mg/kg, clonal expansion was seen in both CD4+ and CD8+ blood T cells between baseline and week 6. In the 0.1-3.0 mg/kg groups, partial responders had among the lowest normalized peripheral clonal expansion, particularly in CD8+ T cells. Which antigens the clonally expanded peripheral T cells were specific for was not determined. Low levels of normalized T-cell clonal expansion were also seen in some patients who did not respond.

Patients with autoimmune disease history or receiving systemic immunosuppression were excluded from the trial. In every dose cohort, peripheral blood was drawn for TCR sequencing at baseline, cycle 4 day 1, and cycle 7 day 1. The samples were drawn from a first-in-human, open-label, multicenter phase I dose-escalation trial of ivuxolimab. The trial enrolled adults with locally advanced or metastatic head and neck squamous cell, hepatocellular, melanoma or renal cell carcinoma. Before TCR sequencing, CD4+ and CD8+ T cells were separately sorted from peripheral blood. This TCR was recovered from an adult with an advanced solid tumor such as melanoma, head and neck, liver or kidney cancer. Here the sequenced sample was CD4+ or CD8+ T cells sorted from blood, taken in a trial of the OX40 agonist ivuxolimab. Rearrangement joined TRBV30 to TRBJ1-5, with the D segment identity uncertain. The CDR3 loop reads CAWSVRGLQPQHF. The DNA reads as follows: TGTGCCTGGAGTGTTAGAGGGCTCCAGCCCCAGCATTTT.